This T cell receptor (beta chain) was captured in a study of breast tumors, draining lymph nodes, adjacent tissues. MiXCR was run by TCRdb on the multiplex PCR reads, yielding one entry per CDR3 protein. Among about 140,000 distinct CDR3 sequences listed, approximately 20% were seen once. This CDR3 is built from 17 residues. Germline CDR1 is MNHEY and CDR2 is SVGEGT. Trimming took 6 bases from V and 3 from J, leaving 21 bases between them. The lymph nodes were axillary draining lymph nodes from breast cancer patients. The sample holds a few counts of this clonotype. The sequencing sample was made of axillary lymph node tissue. The chain uses TRBV6-2 or TRBV6-3 and TRBJ2-1; D could derive from TRBD1 or TRBD2 (6 bases each). This receptor was taken from a female donor with breast cancer. Some clones in this sample may be carry-over from other donors' samples. The CDR3 reads CASSSGPGGNYYNEQFF. As DNA, the CDR3 is TGTGCCAGCAGCTCGGGCCCCGGGGGCAACTACTACAATGAGCAGTTCTTC.